Listed below are T cell receptor beta chains from one sample, sequenced in a study of CD8+CD57+ T cells in acquired aplastic anemia. In TCRdb, the reads were re-called with MiXCR into one record per CDR3 protein. The table records fewer than 200,000 distinct CDR3 sequences, about two thirds of them present only once. Sequencing was performed on sorted CD4+, CD8+, or CD8+CD57+ T cells (not recorded which) from PBMCs. The receptors come from a human donor with aplastic anemia. Each CDR3 is given with its conserved first and last residue. D genes are given only for firm matches. The listing skips clone size in some rows; elsewhere it reads once, few, many or a size class.

d_gene,j_gene,v_gene,abundance,len,CDR3nt,CDR3aa
-,TRBJ1-1,TRBV19,-,13,TGTGCCAGTAGTATACGTAAGTCGACTGAAGCTTTCTTT,CASSIRKSTEAFF
TRBD2,TRBJ2-1,TRBV2,once,14,TGCGCCAGCAGCCCCACTAGCGGGAGGTACTGGCAGTTCTTC,CASSPTSGRYWQFF
-,TRBJ2-1,TRBV20-1,-,14,TGCAGTGCTAGCGGGACTCTATCCTACAATGAGCAGTTCTTC,CSASGTLSYNEQFF
TRBD2,TRBJ2-1,TRBV7-9,few,15,TGTGCCAGCAGCCCCGGACTAGCGGGGGTCAATGAGCAGTTCTTC,CASSPGLAGVNEQFF
TRBD1,TRBJ2-5,TRBV25-1,-,16,TGTGCCAGCAGCGATTCTCTGACAGGGGCGGTGGAGACCCAGTACTTC,CASSDSLTGAVETQYF
-,TRBJ1-5,TRBV15,once,12,TGTGCCACCAGCAGAGGAGATCAGCCCCAGCATTTT,CATSRGDQPQHF
TRBD1,TRBJ2-5,TRBV7-9,-,17,TGTGCCAGCAGCCCCCACCCGAGGACAGGGTTCGGGGAGACCCAGTACTTC,CASSPHPRTGFGETQYF
TRBD2,TRBJ2-5,TRBV9,-,14,TGTGCCAGCAGCCCGTTTTGGGCGGGGGGAGACCAGTACTTC,CASSPFWAGGDQYF
-,TRBJ2-7,TRBV5-1,-,14,TGCGCCAGCAGCCCTGGAGGTGTGGATGGCGAGCAGTACTTC,CASSPGGVDGEQYF
-,TRBJ2-2,TRBV7-9,-,14,TGTGCCAGCAGCCCCACCACCGACACCGGGGAGCTGTTTTTT,CASSPTTDTGELFF
-,TRBJ2-2,TRBV6-1,-,14,TGTGCCAGCAGTGAAGCGCTTGGGGCGGGGGAGCTGTTTTTT,CASSEALGAGELFF
TRBD1,TRBJ2-5,TRBV29-1,-,14,TGCAGCGTTTTAGGGGGCAGGGGGCAAGAGACCCAGTACTTC,CSVLGGRGQETQYF
-,TRBJ2-1,TRBV29-1,-,9,TGCAGCGCTGACAATGAGCAGTTCTTC,CSADNEQFF
-,TRBJ2-5,TRBV4-1,-,14,TGCGCCAGCAGGACTTCCCCGATAGAAGAGACCCAGTACTTC,CASRTSPIEETQYF
-,TRBJ2-1,TRBV2,-,13,TGTGCCAGCAGTTGGGACTCGCAAACCGAGCAGTTCTTC,CASSWDSQTEQFF
-,TRBJ2-7,TRBV20-1,few,13,TGCAGTGCTCAGGCTTTGGAGTCCTACGAGCAGTACTTC,CSAQALESYEQYF
TRBD1,TRBJ2-7,TRBV7-7,-,15,TGTGCTAGCAGCCCAGGGGGCGTCAGCTCCTACGAGCAGTACTTC,CASSPGGVSSYEQYF
-,TRBJ2-1,TRBV7-3,-,14,TGTGCCAGCAGCATAAAGGTAGTGACGAGTGAGCAGTTCTTC,CASSIKVVTSEQFF
-,TRBJ2-7,TRBV24-1,many,13,TGTGCCACCGACCGGGACTTGGGTTACGAGCAGTACTTC,CATDRDLGYEQYF
TRBD1,TRBJ2-3,TRBV19,many,14,TGTGCCAGTCGAAAAACAGGGGGCCCAGATACGCAGTATTTT,CASRKTGGPDTQYF
-,TRBJ2-7,TRBV7-3,-,12,TGTGCCAGCAGCTTCAGGGGTGGGGAGCAGTACTTC,CASSFRGGEQYF
-,TRBJ1-1,TRBV20-1,once,13,TGCAGTGCCAGAGGGATAAGGGACACTGGAGCTTTCTTT,CSARGIRDTGAFF
TRBD1,TRBJ2-7,TRBV20-1,-,12,TGCAGTGCTAAACAGGGGCCCTACGAGCAGTACTTC,CSAKQGPYEQYF
TRBD2,TRBJ2-2,TRBV6-1,-,14,TGTGCCAGCAGTGCTAGCGGGGACACCGGGGAGCTGTTTTTT,CASSASGDTGELFF
-,TRBJ2-4,TRBV20-1,-,14,TGCAGTGCTCGGCAGGTGCTAGCCAAAAACATTCAGTACTTC,CSARQVLAKNIQYF
-,TRBJ1-2,TRBV7-2,-,14,TGTGCCAGCAGCTTACTCCGGCCAAACTATGGCTACACCTTC,CASSLLRPNYGYTF
-,TRBJ2-1,TRBV7-9,-,15,TGTGCCAGCAGCGTAGGGGGAAGCCCCTACAATGAGCAGTTCTTC,CASSVGGSPYNEQFF
TRBD1,TRBJ2-5,TRBV4-2,-,17,TGTGCCAGCAGCCAATCCGAGAGGGGACAGGGGTGGGAGACCCAGTACTTC,CASSQSERGQGWETQYF
-,TRBJ2-5,TRBV20-1,-,19,TGCAGTGCTAGAGATTTAGTGACTGGGCGCACAGCCCCTCAAGAGACCCAGTACTTC,CSARDLVTGRTAPQETQYF
-,TRBJ2-5,TRBV10-3,-,14,TGTGCCATCAGTCCTAGTGGGGGGCAAGAGACCCAGTACTTC,CAISPSGGQETQYF
-,TRBJ1-5,TRBV10-3,-,12,TGTGCCATCAGTGATCGGTTGCAGCCCCAGCATTTT,CAISDRLQPQHF
TRBD1,TRBJ2-7,TRBV29-1,-,13,TGCAGCGTTGTCGACAGGGCCGCATTCGAGCAGTACTTC,CSVVDRAAFEQYF
-,TRBJ2-1,TRBV25-1,few,12,TGTGCCAGCAGCTTAACCCACAATGAGCAGTTCTTC,CASSLTHNEQFF
-,TRBJ1-5,TRBV12-5,-,14,TGTGCCAGCAGTTTTGGAGGGGCCGATCAGCCCCAGCATTTT,CASSFGGADQPQHF
-,TRBJ2-7,TRBV10-3,few,12,TGTGCCATCAGCCAGGACACCCTCGAGCAGTACTTC,CAISQDTLEQYF
TRBD1,TRBJ2-7,TRBV5-4,-,15,TGTGCCAGCAGCCTGAGGGACAGCCGCTCCTACGAGCAGTACTTC,CASSLRDSRSYEQYF
TRBD1,TRBJ1-2,TRBV7-2,-,15,TGTGCCAGCAGCTCCGACAGGGGGCAGGGCTATGGCTACACCTTC,CASSSDRGQGYGYTF
TRBD1,TRBJ2-3,TRBV7-9,-,16,TGTGCCAGCAGCTTGGGGGGACAGGGTTATACAGATACGCAGTATTTT,CASSLGGQGYTDTQYF
TRBD1,TRBJ1-2,TRBV2,-,14,TGTGCCAGCAGTCGACAGGGTACCTTCGATGGCTACACCTTC,CASSRQGTFDGYTF
TRBD1,TRBJ2-7,TRBV15,-,13,TGTGCCACCAGCAGGTCGACAGGGCTAGAGCAGTACTTC,CATSRSTGLEQYF
TRBD1,TRBJ2-7,TRBV4-3,-,15,TGCGCCAGCAGCCAGGGGACAGGGGTCATATACGAGCAGTACTTC,CASSQGTGVIYEQYF
TRBD1,TRBJ2-7,TRBV7-9,few,15,TGTGCCAGCAGCCTTGGACAGGGTCTTTACTACGAGCAGTACTTC,CASSLGQGLYYEQYF
-,TRBJ1-1,TRBV7-9,-,15,TGTGCCAGCAGCTTATTAACCCAATTGAACACTGGAGCTTTCTTT,CASSLLTQLNTGAFF
TRBD1,TRBJ2-3,TRBV12-3/TRBV12-4,-,15,TGTGCCAGCAGTTCACAGGGGGCAGGCACAGATACGCAGTATTTT,CASSSQGAGTDTQYF
-,TRBJ2-3,TRBV10-3,-,15,TGTGCCATCAGTGATAAGGGGGTGGGCACAGATACGCAGTATTTT,CAISDKGVGTDTQYF
-,TRBJ1-1,TRBV5-1,-,14,TGCGCCAGCAGCTTGGAGGGAATGAACACTGAAGCTTTCTTT,CASSLEGMNTEAFF
-,TRBJ2-7,TRBV7-8,-,12,TGTGCCAGCAGCCGGAGTGTTGTCGAGCAGTACTTC,CASSRSVVEQYF
TRBD2,TRBJ2-5,TRBV6-1,-,15,TGTGCCAGCGGTGAACTAGCGGGGGGGCGGGAGACCCAGTACTTC,CASGELAGGRETQYF
-,TRBJ2-7,TRBV20-1,-,15,TGCAGTGCTAGAGATTTCCGGGGTCGTGACTACGAGCAGTACTTC,CSARDFRGRDYEQYF
TRBD1,TRBJ2-2,TRBV9,once,15,TGTGCCAGCAGCCGTGCGGGACAGGGGACCGGGGAGCTGTTTTTT,CASSRAGQGTGELFF